This record concerns one TCR beta chain sequence. There is no known antigen for this receptor. No qualities accompany the bases; no much larger clone lies one base away. The receptor library was made with PCR. TCR sequencing of DNA from cultured CD4+ T cells used the Oncomine TCR Beta short-read assay at the Johns Hopkins FTIC core. The QIAamp micro DNA kit was used to extract genomic DNA from the cultured CD4+ T cells. Oncomine TCR Beta libraries made from cultured CD4+ T cells were pooled using unique dual indexes and sequenced on an Illumina iSeq 100. The paper's data handling went like this. Non-productive sequences were removed, and CDR3s not starting with C, not ending with F or W, or shorter than 7 amino acids were discarded. Antigen-specific clonotypes were identified with the MANAFEST web application by comparing peptide-stimulated wells with reference and other culture wells. For a clone to be called positive, the clone needed an FDR below 0.05, an odds ratio above 5, and a productive frequency above 0.1% in at least two of three replicate wells. Clonotypes that were significantly expanded in both SARS-CoV-2 spike wells and at least one common cold coronavirus spike condition were defined as cross-reactive. CDR3 homology was assessed with Levenshtein distances (stringdist) and unrooted phylogenetic trees (ape) in R version 3.6.1. TCRdb itself trimmed the public reads at Q25 with fastp, ran MiXCR and retained productive beta chains. Identical CDR3 proteins give one entry, which carries the most common genes and DNA. In this record, the V and J calls reflect TCRdb's handling and not the investigators' own analysis. Across this sample there are almost 7,500 distinct CDR3 sequences, with roughly 29% seen only once. The ten most abundant clones make up about 33% of the sample.

The source of the sample is a study of vaccination and CD4 T cells after COVID-19 (dated by TCRdb to 2022 to 2024). The study in broad terms: The convalescent cohort comprised six males and four females, including two Hispanic individuals, seven Caucasians, two Asians and one multiracial person. Participants received two doses of either the Pfizer-BioNTech BNT162b2 vaccine (n=8) or the Moderna mRNA-1273 vaccine (n=2). Post-COVID blood samples from convalescent patients were collected a median of around 110 days after diagnosis, with a range of roughly 35 to 161 days. Post-vaccine blood samples were collected a median of around 70 days after the second vaccine dose, ranging from roughly 13 to 241 days. The cultures were stimulated with overlapping spike peptide pools from SARS-CoV-2 and from the common cold coronaviruses HCoV-NL63, HCoV-OC43 and HCoV-229E. Control cultures used a CEFX viral epitope pool as positive control, an HIV-1 Nef peptide pool as negative control, or no peptide. The spike-specific CD4+ TCR repertoire was compared before and after mRNA vaccination in around ten COVID-19 convalescent patients and a few infection-naive healthy vaccine recipients. At the TCR clonotype level, an earlier paper using these donors assessed memory CD4+ T cell crossreactivity between SARS-CoV-2 and common cold coronavirus spike proteins.

The treatment or condition label on this specimen signifies: 10-day PBMC culture with coronavirus spike peptide pools or control peptides (ViraFEST assay). CD4+ T cells from unexposed donors were collected before the COVID-19 pandemic (2011-2018). To expand antigen-specific T cells with peptide pools and then pick out the expanded clonotypes through TCR sequencing, the study relied on the ViraFEST assay. PBMCs were cultured at about 2 million per well in IMDM supplemented with approximately 5% human AB serum and 8 to 10 IU/ml IL-2, with roughly 9.5 ug/ml peptide pools added. On days 3 and 7, half of the culture medium was replaced with fresh IL-2-containing medium. After ten to eleven days of culture, CD4+ T cells were isolated by negative selection using the EasySep CD4+ T cell isolation kit. As cell number allowed, CD4+ T cells from unexposed donors were tested for reactivity to SARS-CoV-2 S and N and to four common cold coronavirus spike pools. Ficoll-Paque Plus gradient centrifugation was used to isolate PBMCs from whole blood, and the isolated PBMCs were then either used fresh or cryopreserved at -140C. In general, triplicate wells were set up for every culture condition. Leukapheresis product for the unexposed donors was bought commercially.

The CDR3 covers 12 residues, taking in both the cysteine and the phenylalanine. Only the CDR3 part of the read is kept: 36 bases, read in frame from the first base. The trim is 7 bases for V and 5 bases for J, with a gap of 15 bases between the germline ends. CDR1 is given as DFQATT and CDR2 as SNEGSKA, both from the germline V gene (reference sequence). What the study reported, not specific to this receptor: The study included relatively few convalescent patients and did not analyze early timepoints after natural infection. Nearly all vaccine-specific clones in convalescent patients (304 of 307) were mono-reactive for SARS-CoV-2 spike rather than cross-reactive with common cold coronaviruses. The median number of SARS-CoV-2-reactive clonotypes rose from roughly 20 after infection to roughly 40 after vaccination, but the change was not significant. Among the post-vaccine SARS-CoV-2-reactive clones in convalescent patients, a median roughly 85% showed up only after vaccination, which suggests vaccine-specific priming.

Sequenced material: CD4+ T cells from blood, cultured in vitro. The chain is made from TRBV20-1 and TRBJ2-7; a weak D assignment points to TRBD2 (7 bases agree). The receptor was isolated from a human donor in good health. CDR3 sequence: CSVRRGLDEQYF. The DNA sequence follows: TGCAGTGTACGGCGGGGGCTCGACGAGCAGTACTTC.